These 11 T cell receptor beta chains originate from one sample sequenced in a study of blood T cell repertoires in COVID-19. The protocol was immunoSEQ multiplex PCR, while the TCRdb copy is restricted to in-frame clones and leaves out a portion. The sample shows about 250,000 clones, around 84% of them seen only once. Sequencing was carried out using PBMCs or T cells enriched from blood (not recorded which). Receptor source: a man aged 18 to 30 who had recovered from COVID-19.

The V and J genes are TRBV4-1 and TRBJ2-2; D call uncertain. V was clipped by 0 bases and J by 2 bases, with 7 bases between them. CDR3 length: 15 amino acids. Germline CDR1 MGHRA, CDR2 YSYEKL. The CDR3 DNA follows: TGCGCCAGCAGCCAAGAACACCCTAACACCGGGGAGCTGTTTTTT. Its protein is CASSQEHPNTGELFF.

The gene calls are TRBV7-6 and TRBJ2-3; D call uncertain. This CDR3 is built from 16 residues. With 2 bases removed from V and 0 bases from J, the gap between germline ends came to 12 bases. Per germline, CDR1 SGHVS and CDR2 FNYEAQ. As DNA, the CDR3 is TGTGCCAGCAGCTTATTAGGCGGTTCTAGCACAGATACGCAGTATTTT. Translating gives CASSLLGGSSTDTQYF.

The sample holds a few counts of this clone. J is TRBJ2-1 and V is TRBV7-6; D uncertain. The ends were cut back, 1 base at V and 9 bases at J, with 4 bases in the middle. This CDR3 is built from 11 residues. CDR1 is SGHVS and CDR2 is FNYEAQ in the germline V gene. CDR3 region: CASSLGPEQFF. In DNA, the CDR3 is TGTGCCAGCAGCTTAGGGCCTGAGCAGTTCTTC.

The chain joins TRBV7-3 to TRBJ2-1; 8 bases align to TRBD2. The CDR3 totals 15 residues. The trim removed 8 bases at V and 1 base at J, leaving 7 bases unmatched. Germline values: CDR1 SGHTA, CDR2 FQGTGA. CDR3 protein: CASSLTSESYNEQFF. DNA for the CDR3: TGTGCCAGCTCATTGACTAGCGAGTCCTACAATGAGCAGTTCTTC.

V is TRBV5-1 and J is TRBJ1-1; TRBD1 might be the D (5 bases). The V gene's germline CDR1 is SGHRS and CDR2 YFSETQ. The CDR3 is 12 residues long. Deletions cut 6 bases from V and 10 bases from J, with 16 bases between. The CDR3 is CASISREGVAFF. CDR3 sequence (DNA): TGCGCCAGCATTTCCAGGGAAGGTGTAGCTTTCTTT. The full variable domain, with the rest looked up from reference TRBV5-1 and TRBJ1-1, is KAGVTQTPRYLIKTRGQQVTLSCSPISGHRSVSWYQQTPGQGLQFLFEYFSETQRNKGNFPGRFSGRQFSNSRSEMNVSTLELGDSALYLCASISREGVAFFGQGTRLTVV.

This chain connects TRBV5-6 to TRBJ1-6, with 7 nucleotides matching TRBD1. The CDR3 is 15 amino acids. Germline values: CDR1 SGHDT, CDR2 YYEEEE. Trimming took 4 bases from V and 9 from J; bases not matched to a gene: 10. In DNA form, the CDR3 reads TGTGCCAGCAGCACCTTATTGGACAGGTTTTCACCCCTCCACTTT. It encodes CASSTLLDRFSPLHF.

The rearrangement uses TRBV5-1 and TRBJ2-3; 8 nucleotides match TRBD2. There are 15 residues in the CDR3. CDR1 is SGHRS and CDR2 is YFSETQ in the germline V gene. Germline trimming cut 3 bases from V and 0 bases from J; bases unmatched to any gene: 3. The chain's CDR3 is CASSWERGSTDTQYF. CDR3 sequence (DNA): TGCGCCAGCAGCTGGGAGCGGGGGAGCACAGATACGCAGTATTTT.

The genes are TRBV6-1 and TRBJ1-4; D perhaps matches TRBD1 (6 bases). The CDR3 contains 17 residues. The germline V gene has CDR1 MNHNS and CDR2 SASEGT. Trimming removed 4 bases at V and 4 bases at J, with 19 bases between. CDR3 bases: TGTGCCAGCAGTGTAAGAAGCAGGGGATGGATTAATGAAAAACTGTTTTTT. Amino acid sequence: CASSVRSRGWINEKLFF.

This chain joins TRBV7-9 and TRBJ1-1, with a possible D match to TRBD1 (5 bases). This CDR3 has 15 residues. Looked up from germline, CDR1 is SEHNR and CDR2 is FQNEAQ (reference sequence). V lost 5 bases to trimming and J lost 0 bases, with 13 bases between them. The CDR3 sequence: CASSQGLGMNTEAFF. The CDR3 DNA reads TGTGCCAGCAGCCAGGGTTTAGGGATGAACACTGAAGCTTTCTTT.

V usage is TRBV6-5 and J usage is TRBJ1-1; no firm D call. V lost 1 base, J lost 4 bases, and 13 bases lay in between. Germline V CDR1 and CDR2: MNHEY, SVGAGI. This CDR3 has 15 residues. DNA of the CDR3: TGTGCCAGCAGTTACTACGAGCTTTACAGCACTGAAGCTTTCTTT. Translation gives CASSYYELYSTEAFF.

The chain recombines TRBV4-2 with TRBJ2-1; 14 positions match TRBD2. The V segment lost 0 bases and the J segment 0 bases; nucleotides outside the gene matches: 7. The V gene's germline CDR1 is LGHNA and CDR2 YNFKEQ. The CDR3 covers 20 residues. CDR3 nucleotide sequence: TGTGCCAGCAGCCAAGACCGGACTAGCGGGGGGCCCAGCTCCTACAATGAGCAGTTCTTC. It specifies CASSQDRTSGGPSSYNEQFF.